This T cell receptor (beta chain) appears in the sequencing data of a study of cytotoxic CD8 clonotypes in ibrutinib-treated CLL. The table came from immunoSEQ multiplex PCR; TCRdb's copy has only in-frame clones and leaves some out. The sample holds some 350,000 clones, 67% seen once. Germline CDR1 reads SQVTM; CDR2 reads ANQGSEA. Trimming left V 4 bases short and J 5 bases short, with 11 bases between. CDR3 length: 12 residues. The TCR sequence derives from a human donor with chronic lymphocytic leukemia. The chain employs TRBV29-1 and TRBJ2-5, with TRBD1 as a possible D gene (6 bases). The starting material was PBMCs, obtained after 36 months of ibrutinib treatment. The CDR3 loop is CSVVGGGETQYF. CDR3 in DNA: TGCAGCGTTGTTGGGGGCGGTGAGACCCAGTACTTC.